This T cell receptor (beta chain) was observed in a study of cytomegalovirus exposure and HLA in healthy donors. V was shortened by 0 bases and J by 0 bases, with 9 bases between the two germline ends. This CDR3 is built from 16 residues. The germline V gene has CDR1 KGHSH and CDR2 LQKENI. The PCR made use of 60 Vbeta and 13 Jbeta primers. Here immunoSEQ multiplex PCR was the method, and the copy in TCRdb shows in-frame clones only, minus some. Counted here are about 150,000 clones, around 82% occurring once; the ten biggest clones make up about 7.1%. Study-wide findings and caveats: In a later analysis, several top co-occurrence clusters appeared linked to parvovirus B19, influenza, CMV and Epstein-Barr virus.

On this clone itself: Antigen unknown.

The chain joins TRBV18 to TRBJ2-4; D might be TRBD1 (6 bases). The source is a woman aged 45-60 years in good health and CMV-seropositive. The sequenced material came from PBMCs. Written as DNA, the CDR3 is TGTGCCAGCTCACCACCGGGACAACTAGCCAAAAACATTCAGTACTTC. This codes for CASSPPGQLAKNIQYF. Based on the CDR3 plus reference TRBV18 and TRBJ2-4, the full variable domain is NAGVMQNPRHLVRRRGQEARLRCSPMKGHSHVYWYRQLPEEGLKFMVYLQKENIIDESGMPKERFSAEFPKEGPSILRIQQVVRGDSAAYFCASSPPGQLAKNIQYFGAGTRLSVL.